This entry is about one T cell receptor beta chain. Its target is unknown. After isolation, RNA underwent reverse transcription to generate cDNA as the sequencing template. Here immunoSEQ multiplex PCR was the method, and the copy in TCRdb shows in-frame clones only, minus some. The data show some 190,000 clones, with 50% to 60% seen just once and 0.69% held by the top ten. Specified treatment: oral pan-JAK inhibitor, 5-10 mg twice daily. Both CD4+ and CD8+ T cells were separated by sorting PBMCs. The sample originates from a study of CD8+ T cells in alopecia areata. The overall study: Severity among treated patients was scored by the percentage of scalp area affected. Notes on the study in general: Scalp samples also yield sequences of resident alphabeta T cells from normal skin. Within the top 100, expanded CD8+ clones significantly decreased with tofacitinib, as did scalp clonality.

CDR1 is SGDLS and CDR2 is YYNGEE in the germline V gene. V was cut by 4 bases and J by 8 bases, with 15 bases left in between. This CDR3 has 13 amino acids. This specimen consisted of CD4+ T cells sorted from blood, obtained at week 4, from a patient treated with tofacitinib. The chain has TRBV9 and TRBJ2-5; possibly TRBD2 for D (6 bases). This sequence originates from a human donor with alopecia areata. CDR3 sequence reads: CASSPGDSVTQYF. CDR3 in DNA: TGTGCCAGCAGCCCTGGGGACTCAGTAACCCAGTACTTC.